These T cell receptor beta chains were read from a single sample in a study of regulatory T cells in long-lasting Graves disease. TCRdb re-called the multiplex PCR reads with MiXCR, one entry per CDR3 protein. Of 350,000 to 450,000 distinct CDR3 sequences listed, 10% to 15% are singletons. This same sample was also part of a study on T cells in Graves' hyperthyroidism and ophthalmopathy.

Sequencing used peripheral blood mononuclear cells (PBMCs), obtained at new diagnosis, from a patient treated with antithyroid drugs. These receptors all come from a woman aged 18-35 years with Graves disease. Both conserved end residues are part of each CDR3. The D gene is left open where the match is weak. Size values are once, few and many counts, or a class for expanded clones, and some rows have none.

.,TRBJ2-3,TRBV5-1,.,TGCGCCAGCAGCACGGGTACCGTCACAGATACGCAGTATTTT,CASSTGTVTDTQYF
.,TRBJ2-3,TRBV7-9,many,TGTGCCAGCAGCCCTCCCGGGCTCGCGCCCCGCACAGATACGCAGTATTTT,CASSPPGLAPRTDTQYF
.,TRBJ2-5,TRBV19,.,TGTGCCAGTTCCCTCATAGTTGACCAAGAGACCCAGTACTTC,CASSLIVDQETQYF
TRBD2,TRBJ2-5,TRBV7-3,few,TGTGCCAGCAGCCCGGGACTAGGAGTAGGAGAGACCCAGTACTTC,CASSPGLGVGETQYF
TRBD2,TRBJ2-1,TRBV6-9,many,TGTGCCAGCAGTTACCGGATCGGGGGGTATGATGAGCAGTTCTTC,CASSYRIGGYDEQFF
.,TRBJ1-5,TRBV6-5,many,TGTGCCAGCAGTTACGGGGGGCTCGCGAGCAATCAGCCCCAGCATTTT,CASSYGGLASNQPQHF
.,TRBJ1-1,TRBV6-1,many,TGTGCCAGCGCGTGGGGATGGGACACTGAAGCTTTCTTT,CASAWGWDTEAFF
TRBD1,TRBJ1-2,TRBV19,.,TGTGCCAGTATTTCGACGGACAGGGGGCTGAATGGCTACACCTTC,CASISTDRGLNGYTF
TRBD2,TRBJ2-5,TRBV27,many,TGTGCCAGCAGTCCCAAGACTAGCGGGAGGGTAAAGGAGACCCAGTACTTC,CASSPKTSGRVKETQYF
.,TRBJ1-5,TRBV27,many,TGTGCCAGCAAAGCGGGCCTAAGCGGCAATCAGCCCCAGCATTTT,CASKAGLSGNQPQHF
TRBD2,TRBJ2-3,TRBV20-1,many,TGCAGTGCTATCAACCCCCCCGGGACTAGCGGGGGGGCTAGAGATACGCAGTATTTT,CSAINPPGTSGGARDTQYF
.,TRBJ2-7,TRBV6-1,few,TGTGCCAGCGGCAGGGACCCCTACGAGCAGTACTTC,CASGRDPYEQYF
.,TRBJ1-1,TRBV2,many,TGTGCCAGCAGTGGGACGACAGGTTTCTCTGAAGCTTTCTTT,CASSGTTGFSEAFF
.,TRBJ1-1,TRBV6-9,few,TGTGCCAGCAGTTACTTCCGGGGGCGAGCTTTCTTT,CASSYFRGRAFF
.,TRBJ1-1,TRBV20-1,.,TGCAGTGCTAAGGCGGGAGGGTTGGAGCCCTTCACTGAAGCTTTCTTT,CSAKAGGLEPFTEAFF
TRBD1,TRBJ1-6,TRBV29-1,.,TGCAGCGTAGCGGACAGGGCAGGGTCACCCCTCCACTTT,CSVADRAGSPLHF
.,TRBJ1-1,TRBV2,.,TGTGCCAGCAGTGACGGCGTCTATGGAAACAATGAAGCTTTCTTT,CASSDGVYGNNEAFF
.,TRBJ2-7,TRBV2,many,TGTGCCAGCAATATACCGGGCCTATCCTACGAGCAGTACTTC,CASNIPGLSYEQYF
TRBD2,TRBJ2-7,TRBV7-2,many,TGTGCCAGCAGTAGACCGGGAGGGCCCTACGAGCAGTACTTC,CASSRPGGPYEQYF
.,TRBJ2-7,TRBV27,many,TGTGCCAGCAGTTGGCTCTCCCGAGGGTACGAGCAGTACTTC,CASSWLSRGYEQYF
.,TRBJ1-1,TRBV5-6,many,TGTGCCAGCAGCGCCGGACAGTTGATGAACACTGAAGCTTTCTTT,CASSAGQLMNTEAFF
.,TRBJ2-7,TRBV7-3,many,TGTGCCAGCAGCTTAACCGGGGGACATTCCTACGAGCAGTACTTC,CASSLTGGHSYEQYF
.,TRBJ1-5,TRBV12-3/TRBV12-4,many,TGTGCCAGCAGTTTAGCGGGGGTGACGGGCAATCAGCCCCAGCATTTT,CASSLAGVTGNQPQHF
.,TRBJ2-1,TRBV4-3,.,TGCGCCAGCAGCCAAGCGGATGCCTCTAGGGTAAATGAGCAGTTCTTC,CASSQADASRVNEQFF
.,TRBJ1-5,TRBV30,many,TGTGCCTGGGAACATGGACGAGATCAGCCCCAGCATTTT,CAWEHGRDQPQHF
.,TRBJ2-1,TRBV7-9,many,TGTGCCAGCAGCTTAAAGGTGGGGGGACCAAGCCTGTACAATGAGCAGTTCTTC,CASSLKVGGPSLYNEQFF
.,TRBJ1-5,TRBV6-1,many,TGTGCCAGCAGTGAAATCCCAAGGGGACATCGCCTGAACCTTGGCAATCAGCCCCAGCATTTT,CASSEIPRGHRLNLGNQPQHF